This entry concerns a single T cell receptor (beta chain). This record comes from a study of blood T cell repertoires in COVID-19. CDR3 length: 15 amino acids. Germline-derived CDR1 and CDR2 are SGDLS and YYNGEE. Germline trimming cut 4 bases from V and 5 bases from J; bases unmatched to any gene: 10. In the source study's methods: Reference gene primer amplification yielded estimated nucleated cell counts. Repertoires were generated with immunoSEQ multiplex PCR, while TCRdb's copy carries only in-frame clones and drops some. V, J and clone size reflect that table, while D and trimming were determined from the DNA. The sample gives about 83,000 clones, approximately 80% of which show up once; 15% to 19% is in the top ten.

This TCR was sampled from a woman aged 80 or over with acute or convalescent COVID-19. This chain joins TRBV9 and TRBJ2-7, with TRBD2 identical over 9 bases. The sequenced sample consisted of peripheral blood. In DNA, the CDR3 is TGTGCCAGCAGCTCCCTAGCGGGGACGAGGGACGAGCAGTACTTC. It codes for CASSSLAGTRDEQYF.